One and the same sample provided the 10 T cell receptor beta chains below, sequenced in a study of T cell changes during pregnancy in multiple sclerosis. Measured with immunoSEQ multiplex PCR; TCRdb has only the in-frame clones, and not every one. The repertoire holds tens of thousands of clones, roughly 90% seen once, with 2.5% to 3% in the top ten. Material: peripheral blood, obtained in the second trimester of pregnancy. These receptors originate from a female donor in good health, enrolled as a control in a pregnancy study.

The rearrangement links TRBV6-6 to TRBJ2-1; tentative D call: TRBD2 (5 bases). The CDR3 covers 12 residues. The ends were cut back, 2 bases at V and 8 bases at J, with 7 bases in the middle. CDR1 MNHNY and CDR2 SVGAGI come from the germline V gene (reference sequence). Here the CDR3 DNA reads TGTGCCAGCAGTTACCAAGCGGATGAGCAGTTCTTC. Translated: CASSYQADEQFF.

The chain uses TRBV7-9 and TRBJ2-7, with D perhaps TRBD1 (5 bases). This CDR3 has 16 amino acids. Trimming shortened V by 1 base and J by 4 bases, and 17 bases separated the two germline ends. In germline, CDR1 is SEHNR, CDR2 FQNEAQ (reference sequence). The DNA of the CDR3 is TGTGCCAGCAGCTTAGGAGCTAGGGGTTGGACGTACGAGCAGTACTTC. It translates to CASSLGARGWTYEQYF. Filled out from reference TRBV7-9 and TRBJ2-7, the complete variable domain reads DTGVSQNPRHKITKRGQNVTFRCDPISEHNRLYWYRQTLGQGPEFLTYFQNEAQLEKSRLLSDRFSAERPKGSFSTLEIQRTEQGDSAMYLCASSLGARGWTYEQYFGPGTRLTVT.

The chain recombines TRBV5-4 with TRBJ1-3, with D possibly TRBD1 on 5 matching bases. The CDR3 length is 18 residues. CDR1 is SGHNT, CDR2 YYREEE, per germline (reference sequence). V gave up 0 bases and J gave up 6 bases, with 22 bases separating them. The CDR3 is CASSLGRQGAAVLNTIYF. The CDR3 DNA reads TGTGCCAGCAGCTTGGGAAGGCAGGGCGCCGCGGTTCTAAACACCATATATTTT.

The chain carries TRBV5-1 and TRBJ2-1; 8 bases align to TRBD2. Trimming removed 0 bases from V and 0 bases from J; junction bases left unmatched: 26. CDR3 length: 24 amino acids. Germline CDR1 reads SGHRS; CDR2 reads YFSETQ. CDR3 bases: TGCGCCAGCAGCTTGGCTGTGGGGTTCCCTACTAGCGGTCGACCAGAGAGCTCCTACAATGAGCAGTTCTTC. Protein product: CASSLAVGFPTSGRPESSYNEQFF.

This chain connects TRBV5-1 to TRBJ2-5; tentatively, D is TRBD2 (6 bases). This CDR3 region has 17 residues. CDR1 is SGHRS, CDR2 YFSETQ, per germline. V was shortened by 0 bases and J by 2 bases, with 17 bases between the two germline ends. The CDR3 bases are TGCGCCAGCAGCTTGGCCACGGCGGGACGGGGACAAGAGACCCAGTACTTC. Its protein product is CASSLATAGRGQETQYF. Filled out from reference TRBV5-1 and TRBJ2-5, the complete variable domain reads KAGVTQTPRYLIKTRGQQVTLSCSPISGHRSVSWYQQTPGQGLQFLFEYFSETQRNKGNFPGRFSGRQFSNSRSEMNVSTLELGDSALYLCASSLATAGRGQETQYFGPGTRLLVL.

V usage is TRBV6-6 and J usage is TRBJ1-5; 7 positions agree with TRBD1. The CDR3 contains 15 residues. Unmatched junction bases numbered 6, after V lost 6 bases and J lost 1 base. CDR1 and CDR2 (germline): MNHNY, SVGAGI (reference sequence). The CDR3 here is CASSLRQGSNQPQHF. CDR3 in DNA: TGTGCCAGCAGCCTAAGACAGGGAAGCAATCAGCCCCAGCATTTT.

This chain connects TRBV4-1 to TRBJ2-5; tentatively, D is TRBD2 (6 bases). V was cut by 3 bases and J by 4 bases, with 9 bases left in between. The V gene's germline CDR1 is MGHRA and CDR2 YSYEKL. The CDR3 contains 13 residues. The CDR3 sequence is CASSQWRGETQYF. CDR3 nucleotide sequence: TGCGCCAGCAGCCAGTGGAGGGGAGAGACCCAGTACTTC.

J is TRBJ2-7 and V is TRBV14; 8 bases align to TRBD2. The CDR3 totals 14 residues. Germline V gives CDR1 SGHDN, CDR2 FVKESK. Losses at the gene ends were 6 bases for V and 3 bases for J; bases not matched to a gene: 7. CDR3 loop: CASSLGLGFYEQYF. CDR3 DNA: TGTGCCAGCAGTCTGGGACTAGGTTTCTACGAGCAGTACTTC.

The chain combines TRBV21-1 with TRBJ1-4; the DNA was not used to check the table's D call, TRBD1. TRBV21-1 is given as a pseudogene. The CDR3 is 12 residues long. This CDR3 is CASSKGNRDQIF. The CDR3 nucleotides read TGTGCCAGCAGCAAAGGCAACAGGGACCAGATTTTT.

The chain joins TRBV5-1 to TRBJ1-4; D not certain. The CDR3 is 13 residues long. V was shortened by 3 bases and J by 0 bases, with 3 bases between the two germline ends. CDR1 and CDR2 (germline): SGHRS, YFSETQ. In nucleotides, the CDR3 is TGCGCCAGCAGCTCAACAACTAATGAAAAACTGTTTTTT. Its protein is CASSSTTNEKLFF.